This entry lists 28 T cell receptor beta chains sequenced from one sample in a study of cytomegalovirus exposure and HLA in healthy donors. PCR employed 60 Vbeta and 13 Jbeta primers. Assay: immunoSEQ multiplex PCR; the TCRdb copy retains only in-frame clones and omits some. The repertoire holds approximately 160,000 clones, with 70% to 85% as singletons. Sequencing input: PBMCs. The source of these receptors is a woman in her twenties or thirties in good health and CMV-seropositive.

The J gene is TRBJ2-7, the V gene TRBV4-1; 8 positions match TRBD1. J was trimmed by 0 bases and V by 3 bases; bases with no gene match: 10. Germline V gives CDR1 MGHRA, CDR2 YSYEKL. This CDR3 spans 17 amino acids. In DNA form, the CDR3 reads TGCGCCAGCAGCCAGAGGGGAGTCAGGGGGCGCTCCTACGAGCAGTACTTC. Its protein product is CASSQRGVRGRSYEQYF.

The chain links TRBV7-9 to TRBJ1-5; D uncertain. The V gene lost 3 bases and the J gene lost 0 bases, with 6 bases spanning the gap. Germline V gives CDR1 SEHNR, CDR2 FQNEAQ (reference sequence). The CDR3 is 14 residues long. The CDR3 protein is CASSFADSNQPQHF. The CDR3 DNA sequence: TGTGCCAGCAGCTTCGCAGATAGCAATCAGCCCCAGCATTTT.

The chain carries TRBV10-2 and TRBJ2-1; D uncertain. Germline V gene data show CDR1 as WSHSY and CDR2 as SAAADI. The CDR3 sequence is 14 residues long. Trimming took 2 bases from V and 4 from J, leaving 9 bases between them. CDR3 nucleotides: TGCGCCAGCAGTGAGACCCGCAGGTACAATGAGCAGTTCTTC. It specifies CASSETRRYNEQFF.

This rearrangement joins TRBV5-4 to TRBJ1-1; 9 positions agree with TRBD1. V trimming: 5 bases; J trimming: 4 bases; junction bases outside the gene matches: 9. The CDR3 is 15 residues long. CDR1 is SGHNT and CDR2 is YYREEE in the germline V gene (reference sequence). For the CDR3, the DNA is TGTGCCAGCAGGAAGGACAGGGGATCGGTCACTGAAGCTTTCTTT. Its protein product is CASRKDRGSVTEAFF.

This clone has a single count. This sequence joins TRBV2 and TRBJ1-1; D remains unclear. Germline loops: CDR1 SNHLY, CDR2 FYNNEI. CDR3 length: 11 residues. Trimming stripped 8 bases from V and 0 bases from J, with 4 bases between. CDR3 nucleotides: TGTGCCAGCGTAGTGAACACTGAAGCTTTCTTT. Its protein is CASVVNTEAFF. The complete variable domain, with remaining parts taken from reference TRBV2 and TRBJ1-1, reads EPEVTQTPSHQVTQMGQEVILRCVPISNHLYFYWYRQILGQKVEFLVSFYNNEISEKSEIFDDQFSVERPDGSNFTLKIRSTKLEDSAMYFCASVVNTEAFFGQGTRLTVV.

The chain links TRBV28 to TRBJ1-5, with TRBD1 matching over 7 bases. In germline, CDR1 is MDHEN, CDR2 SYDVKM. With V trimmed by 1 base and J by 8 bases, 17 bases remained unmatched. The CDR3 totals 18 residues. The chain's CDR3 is CASSLSRQGPFGSKPQHF. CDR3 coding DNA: TGTGCCAGCAGTTTATCCAGACAGGGTCCCTTCGGTAGCAAGCCCCAGCATTTT. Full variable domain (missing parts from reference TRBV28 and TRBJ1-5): DVKVTQSSRYLVKRTGEKVFLECVQDMDHENMFWYRQDPGLGLRLIYFSYDVKMKEKGDIPEGYSVSREKKERFSLILESASTNQTSMYLCASSLSRQGPFGSKPQHFGDGTRLSIL.

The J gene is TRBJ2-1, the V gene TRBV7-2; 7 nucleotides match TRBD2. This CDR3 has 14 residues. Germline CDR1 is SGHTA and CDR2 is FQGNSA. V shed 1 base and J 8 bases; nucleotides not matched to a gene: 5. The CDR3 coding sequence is TGTGCCAGCAGCTTAGGGGGGGGTGAGTATGAGCAGTTCTTC. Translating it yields CASSLGGGEYEQFF.

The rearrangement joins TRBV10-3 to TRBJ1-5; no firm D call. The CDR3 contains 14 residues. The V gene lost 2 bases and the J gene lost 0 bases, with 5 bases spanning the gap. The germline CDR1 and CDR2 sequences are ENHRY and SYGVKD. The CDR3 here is CAISEANSNQPQHF. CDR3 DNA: TGTGCCATCAGTGAGGCGAATAGCAATCAGCCCCAGCATTTT.

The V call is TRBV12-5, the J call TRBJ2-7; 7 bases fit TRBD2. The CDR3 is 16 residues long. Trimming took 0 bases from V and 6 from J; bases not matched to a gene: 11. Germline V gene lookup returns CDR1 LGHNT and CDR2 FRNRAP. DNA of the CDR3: TGTGCTAGTGGTTTGGTACTAGGGACTACCACCCCCGAGCAGTACTTC. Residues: CASGLVLGTTTPEQYF.

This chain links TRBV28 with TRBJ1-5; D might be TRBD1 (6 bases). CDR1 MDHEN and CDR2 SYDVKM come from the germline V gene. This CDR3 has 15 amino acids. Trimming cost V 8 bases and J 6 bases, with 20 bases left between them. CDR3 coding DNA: TGTGCCAGCTTAAGGTCCCCAGGGGAAGGTCAGCCCCAGCATTTT. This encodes CASLRSPGEGQPQHF.

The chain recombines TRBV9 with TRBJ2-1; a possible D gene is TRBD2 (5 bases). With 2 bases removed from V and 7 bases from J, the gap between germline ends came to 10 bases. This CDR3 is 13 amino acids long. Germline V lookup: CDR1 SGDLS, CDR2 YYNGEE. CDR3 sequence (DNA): TGTGCCAGCAGCGTCGATCCGGGGAATGAGCAGTTCTTC. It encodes CASSVDPGNEQFF.

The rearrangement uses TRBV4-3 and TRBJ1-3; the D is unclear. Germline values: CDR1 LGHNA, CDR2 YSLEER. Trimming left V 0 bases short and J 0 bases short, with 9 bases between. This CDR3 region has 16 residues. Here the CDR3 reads CASSQESGISGNTIYF. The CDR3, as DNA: TGCGCCAGCAGCCAAGAGAGCGGGATCTCTGGAAACACCATATATTTT.

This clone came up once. The chain's CDR3 is CASSLEAGGSGNTIYF. In DNA form, the CDR3 reads TGTGCCAGCAGCTTAGAGGCGGGGGGCTCTGGAAACACCATATATTTT. The chain employs TRBV7-2 and TRBJ1-3; tentatively, D is TRBD1 (5 bases). The ends were cut back, 1 base at V and 0 bases at J, with 10 bases in the middle. The CDR3 runs 16 residues. Per the germline V gene, CDR1 is SGHTA and CDR2 is FQGNSA.

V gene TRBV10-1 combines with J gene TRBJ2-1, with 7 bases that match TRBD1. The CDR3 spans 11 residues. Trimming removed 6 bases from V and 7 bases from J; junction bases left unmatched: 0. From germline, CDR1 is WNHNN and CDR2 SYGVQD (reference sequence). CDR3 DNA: TGCGCCAGCAGACAGGGGAATGAGCAGTTCTTC. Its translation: CASRQGNEQFF.

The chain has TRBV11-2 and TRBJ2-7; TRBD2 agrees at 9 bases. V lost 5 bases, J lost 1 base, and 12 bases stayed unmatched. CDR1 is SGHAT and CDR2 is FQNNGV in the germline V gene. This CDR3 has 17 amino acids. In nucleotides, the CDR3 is TGTGCCAGCAGCCACCATAGCGGGAGCCCCCATTCCTACGAGCAGTACTTC. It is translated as CASSHHSGSPHSYEQYF.

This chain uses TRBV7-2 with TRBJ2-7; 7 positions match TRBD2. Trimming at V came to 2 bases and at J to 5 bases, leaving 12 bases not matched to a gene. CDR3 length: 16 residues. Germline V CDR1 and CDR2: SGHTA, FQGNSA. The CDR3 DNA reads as TGTGCCAGCAGCTTAACATTTAACGGGAGGAGGGACGAGCAGTACTTC. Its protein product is CASSLTFNGRRDEQYF.

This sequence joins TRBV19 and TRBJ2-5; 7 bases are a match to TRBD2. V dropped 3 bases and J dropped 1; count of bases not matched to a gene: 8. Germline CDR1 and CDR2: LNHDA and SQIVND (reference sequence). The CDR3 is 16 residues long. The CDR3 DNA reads TGTGCCAGTAGTATGGGGTCGGCGGGAGCCCAAGAGACCCAGTACTTC. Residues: CASSMGSAGAQETQYF.

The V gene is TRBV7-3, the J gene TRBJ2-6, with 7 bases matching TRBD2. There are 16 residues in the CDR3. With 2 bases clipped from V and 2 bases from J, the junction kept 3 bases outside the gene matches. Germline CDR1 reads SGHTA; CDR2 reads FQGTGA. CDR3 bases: TGTGCCAGCAGCTTAGTGGGAGGGACTGGGGCCAACGTCCTGACTTTC. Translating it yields CASSLVGGTGANVLTF. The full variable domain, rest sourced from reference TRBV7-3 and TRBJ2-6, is GAGVSQTPSNKVTEKGKYVELRCDPISGHTALYWYRQSLGQGPEFLIYFQGTGAADDSGLPNDRFFAVRPEGSVSTLKIQRTERGDSAVYLCASSLVGGTGANVLTFGAGSRLTVL.

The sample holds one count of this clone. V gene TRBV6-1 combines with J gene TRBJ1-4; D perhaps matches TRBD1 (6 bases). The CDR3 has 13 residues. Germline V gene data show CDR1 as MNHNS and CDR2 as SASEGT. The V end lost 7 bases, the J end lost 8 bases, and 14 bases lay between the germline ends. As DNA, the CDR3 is TGTGCCAGCATGAGGGGGACCGCCGAAAAACTGTTTTTT. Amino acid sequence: CASMRGTAEKLFF.

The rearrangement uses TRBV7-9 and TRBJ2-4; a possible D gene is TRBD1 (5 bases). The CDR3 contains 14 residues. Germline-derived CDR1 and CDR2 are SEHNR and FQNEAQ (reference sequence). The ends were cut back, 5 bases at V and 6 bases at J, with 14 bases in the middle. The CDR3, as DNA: TGTGCCAGCAGCCCTGGCAGGGCTGGAAACATTCAGTACTTC. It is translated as CASSPGRAGNIQYF.

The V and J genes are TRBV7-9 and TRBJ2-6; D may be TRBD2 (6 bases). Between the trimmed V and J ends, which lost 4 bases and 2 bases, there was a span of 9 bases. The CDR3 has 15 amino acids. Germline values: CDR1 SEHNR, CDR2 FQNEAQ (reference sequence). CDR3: CASSSTGAGANVLTF. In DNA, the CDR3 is TGTGCCAGCAGCTCGACGGGAGCTGGGGCCAACGTCCTGACTTTC. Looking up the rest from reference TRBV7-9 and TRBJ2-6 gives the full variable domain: DTGVSQNPRHKITKRGQNVTFRCDPISEHNRLYWYRQTLGQGPEFLTYFQNEAQLEKSRLLSDRFSAERPKGSFSTLEIQRTEQGDSAMYLCASSSTGAGANVLTFGAGSRLTVL.

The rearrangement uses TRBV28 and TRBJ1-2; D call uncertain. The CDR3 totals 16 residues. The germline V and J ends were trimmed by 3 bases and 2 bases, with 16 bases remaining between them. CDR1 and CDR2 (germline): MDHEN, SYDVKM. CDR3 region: CASSFDTLPGNYGYTF. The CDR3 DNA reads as TGTGCCAGCAGTTTTGACACCCTTCCGGGGAACTATGGCTACACCTTC.

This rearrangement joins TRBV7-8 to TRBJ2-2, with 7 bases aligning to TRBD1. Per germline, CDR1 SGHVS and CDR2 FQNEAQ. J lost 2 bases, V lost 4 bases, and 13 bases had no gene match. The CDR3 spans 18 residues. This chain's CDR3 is CASSSSQGQIKNTGELFF. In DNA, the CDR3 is TGTGCCAGCAGCTCTTCCCAGGGACAGATTAAAAACACCGGGGAGCTGTTTTTT.

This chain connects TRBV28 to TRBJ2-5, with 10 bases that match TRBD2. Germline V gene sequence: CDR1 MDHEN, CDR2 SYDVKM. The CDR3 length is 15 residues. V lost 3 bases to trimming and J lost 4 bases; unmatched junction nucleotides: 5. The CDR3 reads CASSFSGRAPETQYF. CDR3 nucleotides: TGTGCCAGCAGTTTCAGCGGGAGGGCCCCAGAGACCCAGTACTTC. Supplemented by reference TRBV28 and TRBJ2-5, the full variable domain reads DVKVTQSSRYLVKRTGEKVFLECVQDMDHENMFWYRQDPGLGLRLIYFSYDVKMKEKGDIPEGYSVSREKKERFSLILESASTNQTSMYLCASSFSGRAPETQYFGPGTRLLVL.

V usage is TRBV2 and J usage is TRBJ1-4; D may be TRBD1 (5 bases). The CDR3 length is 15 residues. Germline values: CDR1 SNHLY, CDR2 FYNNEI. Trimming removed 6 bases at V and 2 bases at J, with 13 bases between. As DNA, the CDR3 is TGTGCCAGCAGGGATCAGGGAACTACTAATGAAAAACTGTTTTTT. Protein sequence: CASRDQGTTNEKLFF.

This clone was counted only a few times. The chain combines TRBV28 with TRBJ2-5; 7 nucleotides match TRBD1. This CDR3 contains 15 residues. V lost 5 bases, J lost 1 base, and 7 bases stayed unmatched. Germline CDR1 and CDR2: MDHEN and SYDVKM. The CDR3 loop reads CASSQGQPLQETQYF. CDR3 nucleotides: TGTGCCAGCAGTCAGGGACAGCCCCTCCAAGAGACCCAGTACTTC.

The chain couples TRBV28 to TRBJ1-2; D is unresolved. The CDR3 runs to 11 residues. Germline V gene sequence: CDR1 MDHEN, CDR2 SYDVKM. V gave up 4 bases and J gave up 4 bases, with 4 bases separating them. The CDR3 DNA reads TGTGCCAGCAGTTCCCGCTATGGCTACACCTTC. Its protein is CASSSRYGYTF.

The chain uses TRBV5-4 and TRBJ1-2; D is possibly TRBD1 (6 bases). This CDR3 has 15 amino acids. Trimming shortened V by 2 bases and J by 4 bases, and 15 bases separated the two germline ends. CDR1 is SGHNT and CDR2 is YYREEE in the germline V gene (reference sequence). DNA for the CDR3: TGTGCCAGCAGCTTACAGGGTATGGGGCGCTATGGCTACACCTTC. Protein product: CASSLQGMGRYGYTF. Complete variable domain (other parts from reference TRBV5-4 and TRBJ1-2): ETGVTQSPTHLIKTRGQQVTLRCSSQSGHNTVSWYQQALGQGPQFIFQYYREEENGRGNFPPRFSGLQFPNYSSELNVNALELDDSALYLCASSLQGMGRYGYTFGSGTRLTVV.